These 3 T cell receptor beta chains originate from one sample sequenced in a study of OX40 agonist ivuxolimab in advanced cancers. Method: immunoSEQ multiplex PCR; TCRdb's copy keeps in-frame clones and lacks some. The repertoire consists of about 50,000 clones, with 91% occurring once and the leading ten covering just under 5%. The sample was CD4+ or CD8+ T cells sorted from blood, taken in a trial of the OX40 agonist ivuxolimab. The receptors were sampled from an adult with an advanced solid tumor such as melanoma, head and neck, liver or kidney cancer.

This rearrangement joins TRBV5-6 to TRBJ2-5; tentative D call: TRBD2 (6 bases). The CDR3 sequence is 17 residues long. Trimming took off 4 bases at V and 0 bases at J, with 19 bases between the two ends. In germline, CDR1 is SGHDT, CDR2 YYEEEE. CDR3 amino acids: CASSLEGPSLYQETQYF. The CDR3 DNA sequence: TGTGCCAGCAGCCTGGAGGGGCCGTCCTTGTACCAAGAGACCCAGTACTTC.

This rearrangement joins TRBV19 to TRBJ1-1; D gene unclear. This CDR3 contains 13 residues. Germline loops: CDR1 LNHDA, CDR2 SQIVND (reference sequence). Trimming removed 5 bases from V and 1 base from J, with 8 bases in between. CDR3 in amino acids: CASSRGPNTEAFF. The CDR3 DNA is TGTGCCAGTAGTCGAGGACCGAACACTGAAGCTTTCTTT.

The V and J genes are TRBV6-5 and TRBJ1-5; 9 positions agree with TRBD1. Trimming took 6 bases from V and 7 from J; bases not matched to a gene: 10. The CDR3 runs to 15 residues. Per the germline V gene, CDR1 is MNHEY and CDR2 is SVGAGI. The CDR3 coding sequence is TGTGCCAGCAGCTACAGGGGGCTGGGAGGACAGCCCCAGCATTTT. Its protein is CASSYRGLGGQPQHF.